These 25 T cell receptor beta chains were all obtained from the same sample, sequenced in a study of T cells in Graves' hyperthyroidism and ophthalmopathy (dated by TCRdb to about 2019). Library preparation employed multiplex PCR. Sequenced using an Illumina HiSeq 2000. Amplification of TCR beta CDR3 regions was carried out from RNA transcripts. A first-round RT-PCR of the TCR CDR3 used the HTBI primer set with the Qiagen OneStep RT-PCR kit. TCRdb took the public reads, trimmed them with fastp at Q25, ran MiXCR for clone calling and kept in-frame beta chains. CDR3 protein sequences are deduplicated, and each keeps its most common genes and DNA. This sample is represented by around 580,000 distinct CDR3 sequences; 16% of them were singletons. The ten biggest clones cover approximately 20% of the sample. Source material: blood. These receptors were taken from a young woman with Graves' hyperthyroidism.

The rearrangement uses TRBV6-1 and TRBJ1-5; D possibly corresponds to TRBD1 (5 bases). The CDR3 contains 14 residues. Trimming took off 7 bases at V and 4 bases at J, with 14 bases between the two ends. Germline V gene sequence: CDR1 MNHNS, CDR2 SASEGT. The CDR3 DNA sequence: TGTGCCAGCATGTACGGGACGGAGAATCAGCCCCAGCATTTT. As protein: CASMYGTENQPQHF.

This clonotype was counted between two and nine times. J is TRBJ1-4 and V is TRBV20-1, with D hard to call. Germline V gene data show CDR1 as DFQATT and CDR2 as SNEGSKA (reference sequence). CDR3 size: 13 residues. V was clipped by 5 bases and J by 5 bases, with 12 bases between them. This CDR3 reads CSADSTENEKLFF. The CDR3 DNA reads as TGCAGTGCTGACTCAACGGAAAATGAAAAACTGTTTTTT.

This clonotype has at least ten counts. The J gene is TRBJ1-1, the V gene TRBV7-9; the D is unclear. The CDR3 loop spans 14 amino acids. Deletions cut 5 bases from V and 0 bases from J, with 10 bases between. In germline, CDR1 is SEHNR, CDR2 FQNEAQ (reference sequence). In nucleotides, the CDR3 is TGTGCCAGCAGCCTCTCTTTGGTGAACACTGAAGCTTTCTTT. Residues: CASSLSLVNTEAFF. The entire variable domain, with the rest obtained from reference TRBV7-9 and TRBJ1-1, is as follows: DTGVSQNPRHKITKRGQNVTFRCDPISEHNRLYWYRQTLGQGPEFLTYFQNEAQLEKSRLLSDRFSAERPKGSFSTLEIQRTEQGDSAMYLCASSLSLVNTEAFFGQGTRLTVV.

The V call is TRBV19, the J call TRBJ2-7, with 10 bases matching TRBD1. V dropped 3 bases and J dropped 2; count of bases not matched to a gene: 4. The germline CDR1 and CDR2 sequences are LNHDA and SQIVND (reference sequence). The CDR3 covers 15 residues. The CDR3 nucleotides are TGTGCCAGTAGTATGGGTGGGACAGGGGCCTACGAGCAGTACTTC. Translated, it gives CASSMGGTGAYEQYF.

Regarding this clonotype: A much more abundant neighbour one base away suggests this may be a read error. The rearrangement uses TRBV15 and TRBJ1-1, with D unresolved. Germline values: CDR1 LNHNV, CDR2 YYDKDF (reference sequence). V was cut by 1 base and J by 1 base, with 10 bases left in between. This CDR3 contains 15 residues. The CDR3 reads CATSRGRKRNTEAFF. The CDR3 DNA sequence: TGTGCCACCAGCAGAGGACGGAAAAGGAACACTGAAGCTTTCTTT.

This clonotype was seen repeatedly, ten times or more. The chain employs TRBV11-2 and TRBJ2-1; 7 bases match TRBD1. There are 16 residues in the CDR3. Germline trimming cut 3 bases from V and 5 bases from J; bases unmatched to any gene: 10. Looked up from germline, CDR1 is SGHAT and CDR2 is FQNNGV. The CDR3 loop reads CASSLAGTVLNNEQFF. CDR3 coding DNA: TGTGCCAGCAGCTTGGCCGGGACAGTCCTGAACAATGAGCAGTTCTTC.

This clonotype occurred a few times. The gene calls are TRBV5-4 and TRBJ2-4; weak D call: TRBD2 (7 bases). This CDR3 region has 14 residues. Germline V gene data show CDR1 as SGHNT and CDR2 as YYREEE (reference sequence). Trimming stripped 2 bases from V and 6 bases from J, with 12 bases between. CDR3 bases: TGTGCCAGCAGCTTCGGAGGGGGGGGAAACATTCAGTACTTC. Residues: CASSFGGGGNIQYF.

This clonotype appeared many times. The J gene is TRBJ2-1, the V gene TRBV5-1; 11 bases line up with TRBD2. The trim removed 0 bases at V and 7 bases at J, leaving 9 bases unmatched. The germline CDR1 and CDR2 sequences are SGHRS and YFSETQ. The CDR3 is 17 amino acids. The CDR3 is CASSLGSSGRTGNEQFF. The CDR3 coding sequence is TGCGCCAGCAGCTTGGGGTCTAGCGGGAGGACGGGGAATGAGCAGTTCTTC. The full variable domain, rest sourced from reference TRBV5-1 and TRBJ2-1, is KAGVTQTPRYLIKTRGQQVTLSCSPISGHRSVSWYQQTPGQGLQFLFEYFSETQRNKGNFPGRFSGRQFSNSRSEMNVSTLELGDSALYLCASSLGSSGRTGNEQFFGPGTRLTVL.

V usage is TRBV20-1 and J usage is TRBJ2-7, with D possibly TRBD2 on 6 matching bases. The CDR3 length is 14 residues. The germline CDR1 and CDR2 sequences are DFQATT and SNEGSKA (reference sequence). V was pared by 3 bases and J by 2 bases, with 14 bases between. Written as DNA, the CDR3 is TGCAGTGCTAGGAAACCGGGACTCCCCTACGAGCAGTACTTC. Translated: CSARKPGLPYEQYF.

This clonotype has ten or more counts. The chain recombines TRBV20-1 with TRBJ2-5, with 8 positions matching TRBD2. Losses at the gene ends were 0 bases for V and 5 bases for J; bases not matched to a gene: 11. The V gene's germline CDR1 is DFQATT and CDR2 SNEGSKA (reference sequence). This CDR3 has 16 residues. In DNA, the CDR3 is TGCAGTGCTAGAGATACTTCGGGAGGGCCCTCGGAGACCCAGTACTTC. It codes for CSARDTSGGPSETQYF.

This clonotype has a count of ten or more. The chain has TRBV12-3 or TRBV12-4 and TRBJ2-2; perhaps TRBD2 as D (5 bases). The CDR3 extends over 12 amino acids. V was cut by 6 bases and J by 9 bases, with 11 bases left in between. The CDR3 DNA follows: TGTGCCAGCAGCTACGGGGATTGGGAGCTGTTTTTT. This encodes CASSYGDWELFF.

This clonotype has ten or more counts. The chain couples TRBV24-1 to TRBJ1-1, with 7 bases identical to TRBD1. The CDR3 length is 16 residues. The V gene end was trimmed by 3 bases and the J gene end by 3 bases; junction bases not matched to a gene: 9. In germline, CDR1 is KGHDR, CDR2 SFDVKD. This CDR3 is CATSDPRQGKDTEAFF. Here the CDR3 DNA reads TGTGCCACCAGTGATCCCAGACAGGGAAAAGACACTGAAGCTTTCTTT.

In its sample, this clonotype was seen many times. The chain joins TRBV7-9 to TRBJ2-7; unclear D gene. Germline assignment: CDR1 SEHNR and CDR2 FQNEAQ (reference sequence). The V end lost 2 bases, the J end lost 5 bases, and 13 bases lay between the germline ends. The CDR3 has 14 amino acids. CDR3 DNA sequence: TGTGCCAGCAGCTTAAATAGTAATGCCAACGAGCAGTACTTC. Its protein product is CASSLNSNANEQYF.

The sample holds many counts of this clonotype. This CDR3 is CASRSGRSTYEQYF. Written as DNA, the CDR3 is TGTGCCAGCAGAAGCGGGAGGAGCACCTACGAGCAGTACTTC. The gene calls are TRBV12-3 or TRBV12-4 and TRBJ2-7; 9 bases agree with TRBD2. Trimming cost V 6 bases and J 2 bases; bases outside gene matches: 5. This CDR3 comprises 14 residues.

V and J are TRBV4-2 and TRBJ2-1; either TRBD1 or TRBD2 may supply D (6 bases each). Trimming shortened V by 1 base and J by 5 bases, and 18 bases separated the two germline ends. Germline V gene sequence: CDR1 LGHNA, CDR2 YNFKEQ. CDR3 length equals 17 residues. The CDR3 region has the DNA TGTGCCAGCAGCCAAGGGGGGGCCGGGGGAGCGGACAATGAGCAGTTCTTC. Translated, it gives CASSQGGAGGADNEQFF.

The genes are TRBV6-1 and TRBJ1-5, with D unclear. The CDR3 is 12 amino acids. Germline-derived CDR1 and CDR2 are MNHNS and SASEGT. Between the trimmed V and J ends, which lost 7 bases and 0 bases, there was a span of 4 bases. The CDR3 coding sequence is TGTGCCAGCAAGGATAGCAATCAGCCCCAGCATTTT. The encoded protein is CASKDSNQPQHF.

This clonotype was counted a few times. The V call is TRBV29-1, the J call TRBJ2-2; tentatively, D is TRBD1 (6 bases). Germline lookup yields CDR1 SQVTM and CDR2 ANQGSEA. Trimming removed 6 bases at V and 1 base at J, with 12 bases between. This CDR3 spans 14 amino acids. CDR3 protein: CSVRGQENTGELFF. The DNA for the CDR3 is TGCAGCGTGAGGGGACAAGAGAACACCGGGGAGCTGTTTTTT.

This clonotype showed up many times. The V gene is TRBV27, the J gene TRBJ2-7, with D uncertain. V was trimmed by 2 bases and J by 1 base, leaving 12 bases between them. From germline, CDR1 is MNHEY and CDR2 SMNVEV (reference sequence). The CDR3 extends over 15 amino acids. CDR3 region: CASSLALTASYEQYF. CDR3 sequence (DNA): TGTGCCAGCAGTTTAGCCCTGACGGCATCCTACGAGCAGTACTTC.

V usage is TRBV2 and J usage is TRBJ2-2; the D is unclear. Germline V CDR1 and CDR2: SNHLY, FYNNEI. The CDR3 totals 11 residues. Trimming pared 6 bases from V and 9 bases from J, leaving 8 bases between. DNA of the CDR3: TGTGCCAGCAGAGGGTCGAGGGAGCTGTTTTTT. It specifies CASRGSRELFF.

In DNA form, the CDR3 reads TGTGCCAGCAGCTTCACCCAAGCTCGGTTCTTC. This sequence encodes CASSFTQARFF. The rearrangement joins TRBV7-9 to TRBJ2-1; D not resolved. The CDR3 has 11 residues. In germline, CDR1 is SEHNR, CDR2 FQNEAQ (reference sequence). V was pared by 3 bases and J by 15 bases, with 12 bases between.

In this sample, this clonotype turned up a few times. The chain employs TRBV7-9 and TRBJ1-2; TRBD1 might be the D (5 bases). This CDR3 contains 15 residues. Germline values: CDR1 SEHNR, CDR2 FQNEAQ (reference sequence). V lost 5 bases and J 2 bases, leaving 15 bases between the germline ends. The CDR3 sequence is CASSRGDSANYGYTF. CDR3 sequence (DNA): TGTGCCAGCAGCAGGGGTGACAGCGCCAACTATGGCTACACCTTC.

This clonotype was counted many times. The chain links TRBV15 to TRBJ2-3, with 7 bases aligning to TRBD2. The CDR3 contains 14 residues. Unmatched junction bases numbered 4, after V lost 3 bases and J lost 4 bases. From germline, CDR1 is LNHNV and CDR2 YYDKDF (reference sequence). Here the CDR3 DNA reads TGTGCCACCAGCAGGCTACTAGCGTCAGATACGCAGTATTTT. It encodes CATSRLLASDTQYF.

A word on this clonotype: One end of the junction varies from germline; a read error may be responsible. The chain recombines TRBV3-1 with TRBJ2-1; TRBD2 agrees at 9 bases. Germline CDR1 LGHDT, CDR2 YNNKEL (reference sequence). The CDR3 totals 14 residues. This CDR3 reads CASSPLAGSNGQFF. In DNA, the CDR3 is TGTGCCAGCAGCCCCCTAGCGGGATCTAATGGGCAGTTCTTC.

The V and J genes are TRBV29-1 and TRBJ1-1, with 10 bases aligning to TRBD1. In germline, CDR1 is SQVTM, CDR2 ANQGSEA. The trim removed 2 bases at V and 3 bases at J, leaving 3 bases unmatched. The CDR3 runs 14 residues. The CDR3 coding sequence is TGCAGCGTTGAAACCGGGACAGGGGACACTGAAGCTTTCTTT. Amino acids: CSVETGTGDTEAFF.

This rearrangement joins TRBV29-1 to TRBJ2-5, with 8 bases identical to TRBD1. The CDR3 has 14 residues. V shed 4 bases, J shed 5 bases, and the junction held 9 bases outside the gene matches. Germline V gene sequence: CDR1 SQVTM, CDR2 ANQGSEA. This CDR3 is CSVVDRERWETQYF. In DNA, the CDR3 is TGCAGCGTTGTGGACAGGGAAAGATGGGAGACCCAGTACTTC.